In its sample, the clone carrying this TCR beta chain was seen many times. The antigen is unknown. Libraries of bulk TCR were made by previously described methods (with listed TCR primers). From the PCR reads, TCRdb called clonotypes with MiXCR, one entry per CDR3 protein. The sample comprises about 640,000 distinct CDR3 sequences, nearly 20% of which are singletons, and around 0.9% rests with the top ten. The sample comes from a study of molecular identifiers for immune sequencing clone quantification. This CDR3 has 15 amino acids. V lost 4 bases and J 0 bases, leaving 9 bases between the germline ends. CDR1 and CDR2 from the germline V gene are MDHEN and SYDVKM. General study results and limits: Among over 950,000 naive cells, as was reported, spiked Jurkat TCR RNA from one cell was detectable.

V is TRBV28 and J is TRBJ1-4; TRBD1 is a possible D gene (5 bases). The TCR was taken from a human donor in good health. Some libraries in this study had Jurkat cell RNA spiked in. Sequences were obtained from naive CD8+ T cells from blood, with Jurkat cell RNA spiked in. Subset indicated: FACS-sorted CD8+CD4-CCR7+CD45RA+ naive T cells. CDR3 DNA sequence: TGTGCCAGCAGTTACACAGGAGCAACTAATGAAAAACTGTTTTTT. As protein: CASSYTGATNEKLFF.